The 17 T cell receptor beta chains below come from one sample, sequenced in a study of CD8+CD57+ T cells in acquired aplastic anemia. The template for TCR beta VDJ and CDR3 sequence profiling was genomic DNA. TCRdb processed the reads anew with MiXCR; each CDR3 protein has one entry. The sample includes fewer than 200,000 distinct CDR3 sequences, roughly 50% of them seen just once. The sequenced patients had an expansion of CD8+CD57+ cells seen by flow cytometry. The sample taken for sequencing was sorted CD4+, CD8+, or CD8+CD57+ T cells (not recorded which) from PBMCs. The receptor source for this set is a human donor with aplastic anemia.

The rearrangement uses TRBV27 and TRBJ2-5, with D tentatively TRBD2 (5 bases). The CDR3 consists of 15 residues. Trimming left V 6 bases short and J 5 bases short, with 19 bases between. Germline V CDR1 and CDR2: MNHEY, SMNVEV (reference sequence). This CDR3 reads CASRTGDRFGETQYF. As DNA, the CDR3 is TGTGCCAGCAGAACCGGGGATCGGTTTGGGGAGACCCAGTACTTC.

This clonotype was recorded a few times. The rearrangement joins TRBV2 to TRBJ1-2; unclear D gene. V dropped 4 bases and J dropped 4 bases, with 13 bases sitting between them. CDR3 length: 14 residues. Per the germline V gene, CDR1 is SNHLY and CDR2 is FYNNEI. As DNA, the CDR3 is TGTGCCAGCAGTGCTCTGGTGATCCCCTATGGCTACACCTTC. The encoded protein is CASSALVIPYGYTF.

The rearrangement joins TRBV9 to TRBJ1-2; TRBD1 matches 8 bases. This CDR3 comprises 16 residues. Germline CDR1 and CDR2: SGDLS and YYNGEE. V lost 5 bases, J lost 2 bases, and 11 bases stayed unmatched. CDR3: CASRDGQGGQNYGYTF. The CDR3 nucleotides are TGTGCCAGCAGAGACGGACAGGGAGGACAGAACTATGGCTACACCTTC.

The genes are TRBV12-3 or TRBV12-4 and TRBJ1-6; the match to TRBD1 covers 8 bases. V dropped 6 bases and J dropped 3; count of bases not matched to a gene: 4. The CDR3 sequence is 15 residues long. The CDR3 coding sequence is TGTGCCAGCAGACCAGGGGGCGGCTATAATTCACCCCTCCACTTT. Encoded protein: CASRPGGGYNSPLHF.

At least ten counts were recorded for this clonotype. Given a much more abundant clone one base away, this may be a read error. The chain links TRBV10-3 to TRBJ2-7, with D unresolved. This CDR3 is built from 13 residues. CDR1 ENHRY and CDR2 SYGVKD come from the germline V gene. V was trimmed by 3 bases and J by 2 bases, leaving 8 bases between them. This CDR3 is CAISDSEAYEQYF. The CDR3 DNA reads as TGTGCCATCAGTGACAGCGAAGCCTACGAGCAGTACTTC.

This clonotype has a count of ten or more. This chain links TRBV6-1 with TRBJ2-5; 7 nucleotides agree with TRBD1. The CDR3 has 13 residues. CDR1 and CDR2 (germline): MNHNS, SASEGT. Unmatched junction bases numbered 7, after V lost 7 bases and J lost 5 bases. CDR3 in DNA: TGTGCCAGCAACCTAAACAGGGGCGAGACCCAGTACTTC. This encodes CASNLNRGETQYF.

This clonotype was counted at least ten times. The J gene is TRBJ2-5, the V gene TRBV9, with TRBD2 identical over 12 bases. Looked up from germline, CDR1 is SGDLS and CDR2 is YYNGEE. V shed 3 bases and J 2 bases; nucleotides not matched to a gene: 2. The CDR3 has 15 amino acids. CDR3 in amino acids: CASSGLAGAQETQYF. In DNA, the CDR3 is TGTGCCAGCAGCGGACTAGCGGGGGCTCAAGAGACCCAGTACTTC.

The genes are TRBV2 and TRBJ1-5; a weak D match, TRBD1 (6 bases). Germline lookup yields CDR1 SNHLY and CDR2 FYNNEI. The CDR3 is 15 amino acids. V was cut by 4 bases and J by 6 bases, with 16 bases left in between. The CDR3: CASSAQTGFGQPQHF. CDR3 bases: TGTGCCAGCAGTGCTCAAACAGGGTTCGGTCAGCCCCAGCATTTT.

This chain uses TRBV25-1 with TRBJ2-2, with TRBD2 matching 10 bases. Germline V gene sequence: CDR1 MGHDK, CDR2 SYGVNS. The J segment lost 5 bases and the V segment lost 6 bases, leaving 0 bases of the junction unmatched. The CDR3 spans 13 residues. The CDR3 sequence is CASRTSGTGELFF. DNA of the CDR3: TGTGCCAGCAGGACTAGCGGGACCGGGGAGCTGTTTTTT.

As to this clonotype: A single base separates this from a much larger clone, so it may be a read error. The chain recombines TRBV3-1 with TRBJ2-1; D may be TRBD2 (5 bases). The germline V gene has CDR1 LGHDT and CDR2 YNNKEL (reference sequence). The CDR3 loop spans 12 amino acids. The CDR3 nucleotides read TGTGCCAGCAGCACCACGGGTGGCGGGCAGTCCTTC. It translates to CASSTTGGGQSF.

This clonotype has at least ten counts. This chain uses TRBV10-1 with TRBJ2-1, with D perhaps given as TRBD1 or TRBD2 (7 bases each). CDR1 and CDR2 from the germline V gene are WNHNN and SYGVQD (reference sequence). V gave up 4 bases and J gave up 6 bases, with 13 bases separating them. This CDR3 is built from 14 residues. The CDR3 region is CASSVERDSNEQFF. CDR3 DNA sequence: TGCGCCAGCAGTGTGGAGCGGGACAGCAATGAGCAGTTCTTC.

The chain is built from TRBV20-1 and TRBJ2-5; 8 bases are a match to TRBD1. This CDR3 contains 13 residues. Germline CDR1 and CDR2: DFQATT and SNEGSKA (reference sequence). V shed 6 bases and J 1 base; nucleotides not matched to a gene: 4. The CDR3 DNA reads TGCAGTGCCACGCAGGGGGCCCAAGAGACCCAGTACTTC. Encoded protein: CSATQGAQETQYF.

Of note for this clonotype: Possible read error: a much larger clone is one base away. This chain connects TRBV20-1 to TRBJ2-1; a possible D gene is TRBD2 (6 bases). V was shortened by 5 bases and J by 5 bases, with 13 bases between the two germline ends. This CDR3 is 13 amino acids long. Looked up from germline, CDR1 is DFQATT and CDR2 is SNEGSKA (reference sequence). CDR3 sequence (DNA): TGCAGTGCTGGAGGGGCGGTCAACAATGAGCAGTTCTTC. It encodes CSAGGAVNNEQFF.

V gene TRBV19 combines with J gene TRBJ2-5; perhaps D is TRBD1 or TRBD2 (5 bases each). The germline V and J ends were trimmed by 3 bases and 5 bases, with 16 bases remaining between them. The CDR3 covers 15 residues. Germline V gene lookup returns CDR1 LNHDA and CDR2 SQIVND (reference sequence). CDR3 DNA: TGTGCCAGTAGTATTCCGGGACGAGCAGTCGAGACCCAGTACTTC. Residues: CASSIPGRAVETQYF.

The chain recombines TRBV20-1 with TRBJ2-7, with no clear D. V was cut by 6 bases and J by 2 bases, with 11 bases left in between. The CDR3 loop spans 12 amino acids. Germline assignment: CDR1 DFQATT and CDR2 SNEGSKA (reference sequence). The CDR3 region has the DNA TGCAGTGCCCCCTCTGGGACCTACGAGCAGTACTTC. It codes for CSAPSGTYEQYF.

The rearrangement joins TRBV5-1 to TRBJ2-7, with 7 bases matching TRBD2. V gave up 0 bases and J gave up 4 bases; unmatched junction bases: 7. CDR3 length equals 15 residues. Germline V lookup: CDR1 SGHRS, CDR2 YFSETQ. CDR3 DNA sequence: TGCGCCAGCAGCTTGGAAGGCGGGAGTGCTTACGAGCAGTACTTC. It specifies CASSLEGGSAYEQYF. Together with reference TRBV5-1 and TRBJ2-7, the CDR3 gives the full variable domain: KAGVTQTPRYLIKTRGQQVTLSCSPISGHRSVSWYQQTPGQGLQFLFEYFSETQRNKGNFPGRFSGRQFSNSRSEMNVSTLELGDSALYLCASSLEGGSAYEQYFGPGTRLTVT.

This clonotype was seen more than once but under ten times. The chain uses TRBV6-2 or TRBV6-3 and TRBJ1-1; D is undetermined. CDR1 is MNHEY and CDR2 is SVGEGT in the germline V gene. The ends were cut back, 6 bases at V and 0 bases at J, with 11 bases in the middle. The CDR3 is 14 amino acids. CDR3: CASRVQSVNTEAFF. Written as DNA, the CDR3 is TGTGCCAGCAGAGTCCAATCGGTGAACACTGAAGCTTTCTTT.